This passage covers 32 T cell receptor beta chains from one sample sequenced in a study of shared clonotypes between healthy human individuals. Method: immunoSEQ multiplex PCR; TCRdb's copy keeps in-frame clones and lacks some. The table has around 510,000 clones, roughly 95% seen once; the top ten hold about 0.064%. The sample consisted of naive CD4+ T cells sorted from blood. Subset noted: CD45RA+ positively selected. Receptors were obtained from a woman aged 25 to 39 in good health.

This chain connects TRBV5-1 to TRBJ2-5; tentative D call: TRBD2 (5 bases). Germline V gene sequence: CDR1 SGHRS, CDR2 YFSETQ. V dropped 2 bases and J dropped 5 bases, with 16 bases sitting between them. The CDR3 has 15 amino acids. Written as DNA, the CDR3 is TGCGCCAGCAGCTTAGAGGTTTTAAGGGAGGAGACCCAGTACTTC. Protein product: CASSLEVLREETQYF.

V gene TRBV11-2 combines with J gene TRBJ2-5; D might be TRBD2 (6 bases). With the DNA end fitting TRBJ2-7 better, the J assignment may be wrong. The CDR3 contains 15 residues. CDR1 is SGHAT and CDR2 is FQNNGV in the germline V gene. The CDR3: CASSFGGDPTYEQYF. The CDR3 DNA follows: TGTGCCAGCAGCTTCGGAGGGGACCCGACCTACGAGCAGTACTTC.

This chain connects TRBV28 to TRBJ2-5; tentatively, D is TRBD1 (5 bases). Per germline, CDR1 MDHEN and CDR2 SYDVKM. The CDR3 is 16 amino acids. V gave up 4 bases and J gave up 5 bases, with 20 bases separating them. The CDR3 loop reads CASSSGGEGKGETQYF. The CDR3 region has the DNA TGTGCCAGCAGTTCCGGCGGCGAAGGGAAGGGGGAGACCCAGTACTTC.

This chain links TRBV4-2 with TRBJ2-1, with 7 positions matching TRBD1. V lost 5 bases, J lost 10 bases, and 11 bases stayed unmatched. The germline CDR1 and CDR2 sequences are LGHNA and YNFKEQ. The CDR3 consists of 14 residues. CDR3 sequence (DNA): TGTGCCAGCAGCACCGGACAGGTTTCGGCGGAGCAGTTCTTC. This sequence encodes CASSTGQVSAEQFF.

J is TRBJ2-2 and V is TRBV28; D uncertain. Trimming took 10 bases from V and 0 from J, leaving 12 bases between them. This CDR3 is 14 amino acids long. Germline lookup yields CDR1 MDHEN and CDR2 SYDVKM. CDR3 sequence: CAILGTSNTGELFF. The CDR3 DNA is TGTGCCATCCTCGGAACTTCGAACACCGGGGAGCTGTTTTTT.

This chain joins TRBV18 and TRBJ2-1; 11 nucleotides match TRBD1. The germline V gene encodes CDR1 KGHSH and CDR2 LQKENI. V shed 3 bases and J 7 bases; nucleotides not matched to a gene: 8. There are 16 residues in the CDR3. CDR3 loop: CASSPPGTGGFNEQFF. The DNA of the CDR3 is TGTGCCAGCTCACCCCCCGGGACAGGGGGTTTTAATGAGCAGTTCTTC.

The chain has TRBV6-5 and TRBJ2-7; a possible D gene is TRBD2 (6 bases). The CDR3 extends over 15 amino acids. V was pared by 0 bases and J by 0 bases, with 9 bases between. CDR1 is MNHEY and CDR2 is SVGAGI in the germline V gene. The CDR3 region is CASSYSRGSSYEQYF. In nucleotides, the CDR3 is TGTGCCAGCAGTTACTCCCGGGGGAGCTCCTACGAGCAGTACTTC.

CDR3 bases: TGTGCCAGCAGCCCACCCCTGAACAGGGCTGGGGCCAACGTCCTGACTTTC. This codes for CASSPPLNRAGANVLTF. This chain uses TRBV27 with TRBJ2-6, with D possibly matching TRBD1 (6 bases). This CDR3 region has 17 residues. Germline V gives CDR1 MNHEY, CDR2 SMNVEV (reference sequence). V was trimmed by 6 bases and J by 2 bases, leaving 17 bases between them.

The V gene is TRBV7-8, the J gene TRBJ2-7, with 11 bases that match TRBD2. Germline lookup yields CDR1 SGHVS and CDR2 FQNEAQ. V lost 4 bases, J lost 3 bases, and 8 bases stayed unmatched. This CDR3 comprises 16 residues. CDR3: CASSSEGLAVRYEQYF. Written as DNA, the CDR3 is TGTGCCAGCAGCTCCGAGGGACTAGCGGTCCGCTACGAGCAGTACTTC.

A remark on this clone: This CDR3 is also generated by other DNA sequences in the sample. CDR3 bases: TGCGCCAGCAGCCAAGGGACAGATTATGGCTACACCTTC. Protein: CASSQGTDYGYTF. The chain uses TRBV4-1 and TRBJ1-2, with TRBD1 as a possible D gene (6 bases). The CDR3 is 13 amino acids. Germline CDR1 MGHRA, CDR2 YSYEKL. V lost 1 base and J 5 bases, leaving 8 bases between the germline ends.

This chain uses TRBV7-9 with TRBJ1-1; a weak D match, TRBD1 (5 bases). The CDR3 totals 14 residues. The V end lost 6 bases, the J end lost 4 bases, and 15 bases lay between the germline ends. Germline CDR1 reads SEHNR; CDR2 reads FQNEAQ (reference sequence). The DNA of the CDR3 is TGTGCCAGCAGAGTCTTAGGGGCCAGCACTGAAGCTTTCTTT. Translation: CASRVLGASTEAFF.

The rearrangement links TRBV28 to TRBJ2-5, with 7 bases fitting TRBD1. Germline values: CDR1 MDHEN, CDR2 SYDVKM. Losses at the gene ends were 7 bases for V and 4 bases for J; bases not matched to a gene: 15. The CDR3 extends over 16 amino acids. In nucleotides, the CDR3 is TGTGCCAGCAACGGAATAGGGACAGCTACAAGAGAGACCCAGTACTTC. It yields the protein CASNGIGTATRETQYF.

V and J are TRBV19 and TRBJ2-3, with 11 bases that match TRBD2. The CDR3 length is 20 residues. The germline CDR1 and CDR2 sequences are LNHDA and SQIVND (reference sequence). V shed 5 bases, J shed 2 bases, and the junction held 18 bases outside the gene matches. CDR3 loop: CASSAVGLAGGGVNTDTQYF. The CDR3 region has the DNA TGTGCCAGTAGTGCCGTAGGCCTAGCGGGAGGAGGGGTAAACACAGATACGCAGTATTTT.

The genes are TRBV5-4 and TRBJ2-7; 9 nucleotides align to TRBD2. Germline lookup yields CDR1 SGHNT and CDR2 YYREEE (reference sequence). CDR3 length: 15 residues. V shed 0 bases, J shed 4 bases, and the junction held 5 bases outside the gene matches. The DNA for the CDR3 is TGTGCCAGCAGCTTGGAGGCGGGAGGGCCTTACGAGCAGTACTTC. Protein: CASSLEAGGPYEQYF.

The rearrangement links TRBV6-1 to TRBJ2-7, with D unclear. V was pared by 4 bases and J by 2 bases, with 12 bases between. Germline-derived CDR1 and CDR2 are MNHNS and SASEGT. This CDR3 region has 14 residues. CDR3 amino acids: CASSGSKATYEQYF. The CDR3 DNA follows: TGTGCCAGCAGTGGGTCGAAGGCGACCTACGAGCAGTACTTC.

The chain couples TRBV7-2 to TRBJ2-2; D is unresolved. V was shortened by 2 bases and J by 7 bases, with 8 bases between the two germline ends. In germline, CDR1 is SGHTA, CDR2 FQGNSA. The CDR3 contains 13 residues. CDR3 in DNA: TGTGCCAGCAGCTTAAAAAGCATCGGGGAGCTGTTTTTT. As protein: CASSLKSIGELFF.

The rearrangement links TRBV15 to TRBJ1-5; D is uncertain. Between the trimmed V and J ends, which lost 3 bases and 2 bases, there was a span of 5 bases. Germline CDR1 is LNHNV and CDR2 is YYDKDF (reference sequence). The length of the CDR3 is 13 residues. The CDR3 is CATSSTGNQPQHF. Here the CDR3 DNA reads TGTGCCACCAGCAGTACAGGCAATCAGCCCCAGCATTTT.

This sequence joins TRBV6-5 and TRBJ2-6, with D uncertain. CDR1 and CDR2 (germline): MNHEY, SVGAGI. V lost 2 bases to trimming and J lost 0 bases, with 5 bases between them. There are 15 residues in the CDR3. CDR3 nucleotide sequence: TGTGCCAGCAGTTACGGAAGCTCTGGGGCCAACGTCCTGACTTTC. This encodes CASSYGSSGANVLTF.

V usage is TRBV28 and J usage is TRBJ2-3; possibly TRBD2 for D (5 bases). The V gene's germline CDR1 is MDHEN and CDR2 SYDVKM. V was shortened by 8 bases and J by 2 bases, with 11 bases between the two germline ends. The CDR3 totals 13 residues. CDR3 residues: CASLSDLTDTQYF. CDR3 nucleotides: TGTGCCAGCCTTAGCGACCTCACAGATACGCAGTATTTT.

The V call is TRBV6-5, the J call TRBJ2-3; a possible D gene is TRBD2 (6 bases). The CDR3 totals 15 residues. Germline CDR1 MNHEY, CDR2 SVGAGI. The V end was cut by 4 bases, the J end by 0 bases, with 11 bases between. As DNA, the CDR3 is TGTGCCAGCAGTTGGAGAGCGGGTAGCACAGATACGCAGTATTTT. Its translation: CASSWRAGSTDTQYF.

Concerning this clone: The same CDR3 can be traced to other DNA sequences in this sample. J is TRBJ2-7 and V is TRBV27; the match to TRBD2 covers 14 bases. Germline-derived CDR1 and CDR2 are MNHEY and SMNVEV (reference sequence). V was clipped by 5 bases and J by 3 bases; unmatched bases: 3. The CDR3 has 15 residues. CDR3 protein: CASSQGLAGVYEQYF. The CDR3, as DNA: TGTGCCAGCAGTCAGGGACTAGCGGGAGTCTACGAGCAGTACTTC.

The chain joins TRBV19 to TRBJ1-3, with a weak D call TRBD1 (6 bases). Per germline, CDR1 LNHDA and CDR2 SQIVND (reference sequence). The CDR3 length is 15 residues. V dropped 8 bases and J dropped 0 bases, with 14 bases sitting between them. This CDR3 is CASGYRADSGNTIYF. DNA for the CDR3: TGTGCCAGTGGTTACAGGGCTGACTCTGGAAACACCATATATTTT.

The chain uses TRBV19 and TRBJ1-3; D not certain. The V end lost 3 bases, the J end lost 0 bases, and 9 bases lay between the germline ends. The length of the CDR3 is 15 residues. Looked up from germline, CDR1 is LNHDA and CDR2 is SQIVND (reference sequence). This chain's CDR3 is CASSIQENSGNTIYF. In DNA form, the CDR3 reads TGTGCCAGTAGTATCCAGGAGAACTCTGGAAACACCATATATTTT.

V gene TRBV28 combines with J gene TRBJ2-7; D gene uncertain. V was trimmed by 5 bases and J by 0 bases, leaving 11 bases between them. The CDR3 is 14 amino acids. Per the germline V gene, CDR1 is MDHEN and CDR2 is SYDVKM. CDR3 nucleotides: TGTGCCAGCAGTCCAGTCCACTACTCCTACGAGCAGTACTTC. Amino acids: CASSPVHYSYEQYF.

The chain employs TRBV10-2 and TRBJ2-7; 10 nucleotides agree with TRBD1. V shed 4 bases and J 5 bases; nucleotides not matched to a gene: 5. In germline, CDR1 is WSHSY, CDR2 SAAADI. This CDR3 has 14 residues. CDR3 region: CASSGRDRGNEQYF. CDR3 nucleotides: TGCGCCAGCAGTGGCAGGGACAGGGGTAACGAGCAGTACTTC.

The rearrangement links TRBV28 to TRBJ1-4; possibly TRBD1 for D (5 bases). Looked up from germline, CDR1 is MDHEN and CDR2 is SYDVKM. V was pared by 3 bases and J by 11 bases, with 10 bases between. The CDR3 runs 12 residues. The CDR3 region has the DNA TGTGCCAGCAGTTTCGGGGCTTGGAAACTGTTTTTT. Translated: CASSFGAWKLFF.

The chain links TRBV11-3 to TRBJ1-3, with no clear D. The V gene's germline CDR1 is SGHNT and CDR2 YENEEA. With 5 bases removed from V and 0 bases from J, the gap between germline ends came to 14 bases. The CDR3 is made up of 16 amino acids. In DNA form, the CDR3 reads TGTGCCAGCAGCCCGCGATTTTCCGCCTCTGGAAACACCATATATTTT. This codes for CASSPRFSASGNTIYF.

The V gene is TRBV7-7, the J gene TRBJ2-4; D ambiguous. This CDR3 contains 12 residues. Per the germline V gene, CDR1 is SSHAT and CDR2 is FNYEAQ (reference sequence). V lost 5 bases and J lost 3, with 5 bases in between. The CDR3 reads CASSPGKNIQYF. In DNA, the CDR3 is TGTGCCAGCAGCCCCGGCAAAAACATTCAGTACTTC.

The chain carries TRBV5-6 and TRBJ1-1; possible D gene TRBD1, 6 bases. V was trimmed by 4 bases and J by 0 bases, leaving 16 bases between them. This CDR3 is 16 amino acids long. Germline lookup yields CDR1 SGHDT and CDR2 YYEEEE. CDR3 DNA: TGTGCCAGCAGCGCACAGGGTAGTGAGATGAACACTGAAGCTTTCTTT. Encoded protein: CASSAQGSEMNTEAFF.

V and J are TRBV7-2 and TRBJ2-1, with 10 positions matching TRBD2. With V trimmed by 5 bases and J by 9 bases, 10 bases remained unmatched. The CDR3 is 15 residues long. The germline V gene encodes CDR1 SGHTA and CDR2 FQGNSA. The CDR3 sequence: CASSRTSGAGAEQFF. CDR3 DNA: TGTGCCAGCAGCCGCACTAGCGGGGCTGGCGCTGAGCAGTTCTTC.

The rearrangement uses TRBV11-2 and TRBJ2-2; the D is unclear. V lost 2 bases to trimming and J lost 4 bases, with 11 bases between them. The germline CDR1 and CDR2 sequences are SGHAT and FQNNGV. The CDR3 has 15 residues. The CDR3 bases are TGTGCCAGCAGCTTACATAGACTGGGCACCGGGGAGCTGTTTTTT. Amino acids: CASSLHRLGTGELFF.

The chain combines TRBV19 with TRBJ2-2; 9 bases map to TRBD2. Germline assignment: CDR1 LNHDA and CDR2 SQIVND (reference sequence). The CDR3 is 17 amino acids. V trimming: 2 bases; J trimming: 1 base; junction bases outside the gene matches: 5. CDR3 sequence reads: CASSISQTSGNTGELFF. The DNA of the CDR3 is TGTGCCAGTAGTATATCCCAGACTAGCGGGAACACCGGGGAGCTGTTTTTT.